This is a list of T cell receptor beta chains from one sample in a study of shared clonotypes between healthy human individuals. Using immunoSEQ multiplex PCR, the repertoire was profiled, and TCRdb retains in-frame clones only, with some absent. The sample includes approximately 87,000 clones, roughly three fifths of them seen just once. The sequenced material came from memory CD8+ T cells sorted from blood. The receptors derive from a young man in good health. Each CDR3 is given with its conserved first and last residue. A D gene is named only where the DNA matches it firmly. Size values are once, few and many counts, or a class for expanded clones, and some rows have none.

J gene: TRBJ2-3; clone size: -; V gene: TRBV5-4; D gene: -; CDR3 protein: CASSGLTGGSGNWADTQYF; CDR3 DNA: TGTGCCAGCAGCGGTCTTACAGGGGGTAGCGGGAATTGGGCAGATACGCAGTATTTT
J gene: TRBJ2-5; clone size: -; V gene: TRBV11-2; D gene: -; CDR3 protein: CASSLVSTGQGTQYF; CDR3 DNA: TGTGCCAGCAGCTTAGTTTCTACTGGGCAAGGGACCCAGTACTTC
J gene: TRBJ2-1; clone size: once; V gene: TRBV7-9; D gene: TRBD2; CDR3 protein: CASSGLAGGPGSYNEQFF; CDR3 DNA: TGTGCCAGCAGCGGACTAGCGGGAGGGCCGGGCTCCTACAATGAGCAGTTCTTC
J gene: TRBJ1-1; clone size: -; V gene: TRBV5-3; D gene: -; CDR3 protein: CARGPTEAFF; CDR3 DNA: TGTGCCAGGGGGCCCACGGAAGCTTTCTTT
J gene: TRBJ2-2; clone size: -; V gene: TRBV7-3; D gene: TRBD2; CDR3 protein: CASSLFSGSRTGELFF; CDR3 DNA: TGTGCCAGCAGCTTATTTAGCGGGAGTAGGACCGGGGAGCTGTTTTTT
J gene: TRBJ2-2; clone size: -; V gene: TRBV5-1; D gene: -; CDR3 protein: CASSLAGLNTGELFF; CDR3 DNA: TGCGCCAGCAGCTTGGCAGGACTGAACACCGGGGAGCTGTTTTTT
J gene: TRBJ2-7; clone size: -; V gene: TRBV28; D gene: TRBD2; CDR3 protein: CASSGTSGRYEQYF; CDR3 DNA: TGTGCCAGCAGCGGGACTAGCGGGCGCTACGAGCAGTACTTC
J gene: TRBJ2-2; clone size: -; V gene: TRBV9; D gene: TRBD2; CDR3 protein: CASSFGLAGGTGELFF; CDR3 DNA: TGTGCCAGCAGCTTTGGGCTAGCGGGAGGGACCGGGGAGCTGTTTTTT
J gene: TRBJ1-1; clone size: -; V gene: TRBV10-3; D gene: -; CDR3 protein: CAISDRFNTEAFF; CDR3 DNA: TGTGCCATCAGTGATAGGTTCAACACTGAAGCTTTCTTT
J gene: TRBJ2-7; clone size: once; V gene: TRBV19; D gene: TRBD1; CDR3 protein: CASSIGTGDIYEQYF; CDR3 DNA: TGTGCCAGTAGTATAGGCACAGGGGATATTTACGAGCAGTACTTC
J gene: TRBJ1-2; clone size: -; V gene: TRBV6-6; D gene: TRBD1; CDR3 protein: CASRQGYGYTF; CDR3 DNA: TGTGCCAGCCGACAGGGCTATGGCTACACCTTC
J gene: TRBJ1-4; clone size: few; V gene: TRBV2; D gene: TRBD1; CDR3 protein: CASSSTGVGLFF; CDR3 DNA: TGTGCCAGCAGTTCTACAGGGGTAGGACTGTTTTTT
J gene: TRBJ1-5; clone size: many; V gene: TRBV19; D gene: -; CDR3 protein: CASSIGHSNQPQHF; CDR3 DNA: TGTGCCAGTAGTATTGGACATAGCAATCAGCCCCAGCATTTT
J gene: TRBJ1-2; clone size: -; V gene: TRBV6-5; D gene: -; CDR3 protein: CASSDSPDRADGYTF; CDR3 DNA: TGTGCCAGCAGTGACTCTCCTGACAGAGCAGATGGCTACACCTTC
J gene: TRBJ2-6; clone size: -; V gene: TRBV2; D gene: TRBD1; CDR3 protein: CATWWDRTVSGANVLTF; CDR3 DNA: TGTGCCACCTGGTGGGACAGAACTGTCTCTGGGGCCAACGTCCTGACTTTC
J gene: TRBJ2-5; clone size: -; V gene: TRBV5-6; D gene: TRBD2; CDR3 protein: CASSPALLAGGLGTQYF; CDR3 DNA: TGTGCCAGCAGCCCAGCTTTACTAGCGGGAGGGCTCGGGACCCAGTACTTC
J gene: TRBJ2-7; clone size: -; V gene: TRBV11-2; D gene: TRBD1; CDR3 protein: CASSLDMGDRAGEQYF; CDR3 DNA: TGTGCCAGCAGCTTAGATATGGGTGACAGGGCCGGCGAGCAGTACTTC
J gene: TRBJ2-1; clone size: -; V gene: TRBV7-8; D gene: TRBD1; CDR3 protein: CASSLGTGQGADEQFF; CDR3 DNA: TGTGCCAGCAGCTTAGGGACGGGACAGGGGGCCGATGAGCAGTTCTTC
J gene: TRBJ1-1; clone size: -; V gene: TRBV2; D gene: -; CDR3 protein: CASRPPRSENTEAFF; CDR3 DNA: TGTGCCAGCAGACCGCCGAGGTCAGAGAACACTGAAGCTTTCTTT
J gene: TRBJ2-3; clone size: -; V gene: TRBV6-4; D gene: -; CDR3 protein: CASSETDGPDTQYF; CDR3 DNA: TGTGCCAGCAGTGAAACGGACGGCCCAGATACGCAGTATTTT
J gene: TRBJ2-7; clone size: -; V gene: TRBV7-2; D gene: TRBD2; CDR3 protein: CASSSPLAGVHEQYF; CDR3 DNA: TGTGCCAGCAGCTCTCCACTAGCGGGAGTACACGAGCAGTACTTC
J gene: TRBJ2-1; clone size: few; V gene: TRBV5-4; D gene: -; CDR3 protein: CASSQERTQSYNEQFF; CDR3 DNA: TGTGCCAGCAGCCAAGAACGTACCCAGTCCTACAATGAGCAGTTCTTC
J gene: TRBJ1-5; clone size: -; V gene: TRBV10-3; D gene: -; CDR3 protein: CAISESAGNPLQPQHF; CDR3 DNA: TGTGCCATCAGTGAGTCGGCAGGGAATCCTCTTCAGCCCCAGCATTTT
J gene: TRBJ2-7; clone size: -; V gene: TRBV21-1; D gene: -; CDR3 protein: CASSSRRPEQYF; CDR3 DNA: TGTGCCAGCAGCAGTCGCCGCCCCGAGCAGTACTTC
J gene: TRBJ2-7; clone size: -; V gene: TRBV28; D gene: -; CDR3 protein: CASTGGSAFPYEQYF; CDR3 DNA: TGTGCCAGCACTGGGGGTTCCGCATTCCCCTACGAGCAGTACTTC
J gene: TRBJ2-2; clone size: -; V gene: TRBV7-2; D gene: -; CDR3 protein: CASSSTGELFF; CDR3 DNA: TGTGCCAGCAGCTCCACCGGGGAGCTGTTTTTT
J gene: TRBJ2-7; clone size: -; V gene: TRBV7-2; D gene: -; CDR3 protein: CASSLIEAKQYF; CDR3 DNA: TGTGCCAGCAGCTTAATAGAAGCGAAGCAGTACTTC
J gene: TRBJ2-5; clone size: -; V gene: TRBV11-2; D gene: -; CDR3 protein: CASSLEGLWDRETQYF; CDR3 DNA: TGTGCCAGCAGCTTAGAGGGACTCTGGGATAGGGAGACCCAGTACTTC
J gene: TRBJ2-1; clone size: -; V gene: TRBV4-2; D gene: TRBD1; CDR3 protein: CASSWDRNEQFF; CDR3 DNA: TGTGCCAGCAGCTGGGACAGGAATGAGCAGTTCTTC
J gene: TRBJ2-6; clone size: -; V gene: TRBV6-4; D gene: -; CDR3 protein: CASNRDSGANVLTF; CDR3 DNA: TGTGCCAGCAACAGGGACTCTGGGGCCAACGTCCTGACTTTC
J gene: TRBJ2-7; clone size: -; V gene: TRBV5-6; D gene: -; CDR3 protein: CASGIQLGPYTYEQYF; CDR3 DNA: TGTGCCAGCGGCATCCAACTGGGCCCTTACACCTACGAGCAGTACTTC
J gene: TRBJ2-2; clone size: few; V gene: TRBV28; D gene: -; CDR3 protein: CASSSHILDGDTGELFF; CDR3 DNA: TGTGCCAGCAGTTCCCATATCCTGGACGGGGACACCGGGGAGCTGTTTTTT
J gene: TRBJ1-3; clone size: -; V gene: TRBV13; D gene: -; CDR3 protein: CASSFLTGNTIYF; CDR3 DNA: TGTGCCAGCAGCTTCCTTACTGGAAACACCATATATTTT
J gene: TRBJ2-2; clone size: -; V gene: TRBV9; D gene: -; CDR3 protein: CASSVGGVGSGELFF; CDR3 DNA: TGTGCCAGCAGCGTAGGCGGGGTGGGGAGCGGGGAGCTGTTTTTT
J gene: TRBJ2-1; clone size: many; V gene: TRBV4-1; D gene: -; CDR3 protein: CASSQSENQFF; CDR3 DNA: TGCGCCAGCAGCCAATCTGAGAACCAGTTCTTC
J gene: TRBJ2-1; clone size: -; V gene: TRBV7-9; D gene: -; CDR3 protein: CASSIANEQFF; CDR3 DNA: TGTGCCAGCAGTATCGCCAATGAGCAGTTCTTC
J gene: TRBJ1-5; clone size: once; V gene: TRBV6-4; D gene: TRBD1; CDR3 protein: CASSDGDRGLGQPQHF; CDR3 DNA: TGTGCCAGCAGTGACGGGGACAGGGGATTAGGACAGCCCCAGCATTTT
J gene: TRBJ2-6; clone size: -; V gene: TRBV5-1; D gene: -; CDR3 protein: CASSLEYPGSGANVLTF; CDR3 DNA: TGCGCCAGCAGCTTGGAATATCCAGGGTCTGGGGCCAACGTCCTGACTTTC
J gene: TRBJ2-7; clone size: -; V gene: TRBV5-1; D gene: -; CDR3 protein: CASSPIGGYEQYF; CDR3 DNA: TGCGCCAGCAGCCCTATCGGAGGGTACGAGCAGTACTTC
J gene: TRBJ1-2; clone size: -; V gene: TRBV6-1; D gene: TRBD1; CDR3 protein: CASRDDDRAYGYTF; CDR3 DNA: TGTGCCAGCAGGGATGATGACAGGGCCTATGGCTACACCTTC
J gene: TRBJ2-3; clone size: -; V gene: TRBV7-3; D gene: -; CDR3 protein: CASSLFGADTQYF; CDR3 DNA: TGTGCCAGCAGCTTATTTGGAGCGGATACGCAGTATTTT
J gene: TRBJ2-1; clone size: -; V gene: TRBV7-3; D gene: -; CDR3 protein: CASSLVGRERQNHNEQFF; CDR3 DNA: TGTGCCAGCAGCTTAGTGGGTCGGGAGCGACAGAATCACAATGAGCAGTTCTTC